This T cell receptor (beta chain) was obtained from a study of cytomegalovirus exposure and HLA in healthy donors. Background on the study: In an early release, HLA-typed donors contributed 90 million or so unique TCR sequences.

Primers for the PCR totalled 60 Vbeta and 13 Jbeta. Using immunoSEQ multiplex PCR, the repertoire was profiled, and TCRdb retains in-frame clones only, with some absent. The sample carries about 59,000 clones, 80% recorded once. This clone occurred once. Antigen specificity is unknown. Notes on the study in general: A classifier reportedly called cytomegalovirus status with high sensitivity and specificity.

Nominally healthy donors provided the samples, though records likely missed some immune exposures. The TCR sequence derives from a middle-aged woman in good health and CMV-seronegative. Sample: PBMCs.

CDR3 region: CAWSVSYEQYF. The CDR3 DNA is TGTGCCTGGAGTGTTTCTTACGAGCAGTACTTC. The chain recombines TRBV30 with TRBJ2-5; D is undetermined. The DNA end is more similar to TRBJ2-7, so the J call may be wrong. The CDR3 is made up of 11 amino acids. The germline V gene has CDR1 GTSNPN and CDR2 SVGIG (reference sequence).